This TCR beta chain was obtained from a study of technical replicates of blood from a handful of donors. V trimming: 1 base; J trimming: 5 bases; junction bases outside the gene matches: 6. The CDR3 is made up of 17 amino acids. Germline-derived CDR1 and CDR2 are SGHAT and FQNNGV. TCRdb's copy holds only in-frame clones and misses some; the assay was immunoSEQ multiplex PCR. There are 72,000 or so clones in the sample; around 96% occur only once, and about 0.4% lies in the top ten. The genes are TRBV11-2 and TRBJ2-1; 12 bases are shared with TRBD2. The sequenced sample was T cells isolated from PBMCs. This TCR was sampled from a human donor in good health. CDR3 nucleotide sequence: TGTGCCAGCAGCTTAGTTGGGACTAGCGGGTTTGACAATGAGCAGTTCTTC. It encodes CASSLVGTSGFDNEQFF.